The clone carrying this TCR beta chain has at least ten counts. Its antigen is not known. The length of the CDR3 is 14 residues. Per germline, CDR1 MNHEY and CDR2 SVGAGI. V lost 4 bases to trimming and J lost 3 bases; unmatched junction nucleotides: 2. The source of the sample is a study of T cells in Graves' hyperthyroidism and ophthalmopathy. The study's findings and limits: Ophthalmopathy got predicted by the model a median 6.5 months before its onset.

The TCR beta CDR3 regions underwent amplification using RNA transcripts as the source. The TCR CDR3 first-round RT-PCR relied on the HTBI primer set. TCRdb re-called the multiplex PCR reads through MiXCR, storing one row per CDR3 protein. The profile shows under 250,000 distinct CDR3 sequences, approximately 25% of them singletons. The chain has TRBV6-5 and TRBJ2-1; TRBD1 agrees at 8 bases. The sample taken for sequencing was blood. The receptor was isolated from a woman between 35 and 50 years old with Graves' ophthalmopathy. CDR3 loop: CASSWTGSYNEQFF. In nucleotides, the CDR3 is TGTGCCAGCAGTTGGACAGGGAGCTACAATGAGCAGTTCTTC.